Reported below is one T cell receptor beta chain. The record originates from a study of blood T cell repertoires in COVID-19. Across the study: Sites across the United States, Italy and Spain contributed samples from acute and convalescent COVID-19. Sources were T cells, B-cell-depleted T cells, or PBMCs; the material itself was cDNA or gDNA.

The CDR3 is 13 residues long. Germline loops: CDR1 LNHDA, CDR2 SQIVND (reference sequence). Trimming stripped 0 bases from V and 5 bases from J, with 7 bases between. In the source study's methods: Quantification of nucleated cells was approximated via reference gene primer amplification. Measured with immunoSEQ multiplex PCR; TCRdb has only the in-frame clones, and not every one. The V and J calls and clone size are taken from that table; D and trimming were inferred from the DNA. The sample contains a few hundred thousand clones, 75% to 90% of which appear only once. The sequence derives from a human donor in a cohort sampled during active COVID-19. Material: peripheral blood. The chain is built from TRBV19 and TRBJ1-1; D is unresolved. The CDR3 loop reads CASSIDAETEAFF. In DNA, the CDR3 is TGTGCCAGTAGTATAGATGCGGAGACTGAAGCTTTCTTT.